This TCR beta chain was recorded in a study of long-term antiretroviral therapy in people with HIV (dated by TCRdb to the early 2020s). About the full investigation: The earliest samples were collected approximately a decade before the 2015 WHO recommendation for immediate ART, a period when ART was typically delayed until CD4 counts fell. Test extractions of a monoclonal T-cell line alongside 33 polyclonal samples showed no cross-contamination during QIAcube processing. A retrospective serial study tested whether ART initiation and durable HIV suppression were associated with changes in peripheral blood TRB repertoire composition and diversity. From 25 to 30 adults with confirmed HIV infection, the cohort provided over 150 cryopreserved PBMC samples, gathered serially across a mean of about six years (range 1-12). Of the roughly 30 participants with HIV, approximately twelve were female.

CDR1 and CDR2 are read off the germline V gene as SGHTA and FQGTGA. Measured from the cysteine to the phenylalanine, the CDR3 is 16 residues long. Only the CDR3 DNA is retained, 48 bases long and in frame from the first base. Trimming at the junction amounts to 1 base on V and 5 bases on J, and the germline ends lie 16 bases apart. Inclusion was restricted to participants for whom at least one PBMC sample before ART initiation and at least two post-ART samples were available. All participants with HIV were treated in the United States of America. Before DNA extraction, cryopreserved samples containing about 0.95-10 million PBMC were thawed and washed. At the time of the earliest PBMC sample for each participant with HIV, ages ranged from roughly 23 to 60 years. PBMC samples from each participant spanned 1-4 timepoints before ART initiation and 2-8 timepoints after ART initiation, with a median of 7 samples. For every participant, serial HIV viral load, CD4+ T-cell count, ART history and demographic data were obtained. A Qiagen kit on a QIAcube was used to extract genomic DNA from unsorted PBMC, with samples processed in batches of 12.

As for this clone: Its antigen specificity is not known. No much larger clone is present one base from it, and per-base qualities are unavailable.

The immunoSEQ hsTCRB v3.0 assay was used at survey level resolution to sequence the TRB variable region. A depth of about 40,000-50,000 T-cell genomes per sample was targeted for TRB sequencing. An Illumina MiSeq with a v3 150-cycle kit was used to sequence the pooled TRB libraries. Turning to the authors' computational methods: Repertoire analysis was performed in R inside a reproducible Nextflow workflow that covered QC, data transformation and analysis. Custom analyses were implemented in LymphoSeq2, an R package for AIRR-Seq data exploration. Several samples that produced fewer than 5000 total TRB sequences were removed, so some 190 HIV repertoires were analyzed. Among the approximately 190 HIV repertoires that were kept, 59 were collected before ART initiation and roughly 130 were collected after ART initiation. Repertoires were downsampled to 5000 TRB nucleotide sequences, with summary statistics averaged over 100 downsampling iterations. TRB sequences were retained for analysis only if CDR3 regions of at least seven amino acids were present. Two measures captured diversity: a Shannon entropy-derived clonality score and the Gini coefficient. Repertoire networks linked the top 5000 CDR3 amino acid sequences whenever two sequences differed by an edit distance of one. For TRB CDR3 amino acid sequences, GLIPH2 was used to predict antigen specificity groups and MHC restriction. CDR3 amino acid sequences were matched against VDJdb and McPAS-TCR to flag known CMV, EBV, HIV or tissue antigen associations. Pre-ART, post-ART and control groups were compared with Wilcoxon signed-rank tests and Holm-Bonferroni correction. This is the immuneACCESS table as TCRdb keeps it, with only in-frame sequences that have V and J called. A part of the clones is gone; compared with another copy, unresolved V genes explain less than half, and the rest is unexplained. The DNA gave D and trimming, while V, J and clone size come from that table. Recorded for this sample are tens of thousands of clones; approximately 97% of them occurred a single time. Jointly, the top ten make up less than 3% of the sample.

Study-level results and caveats: Inferences about post-ART repertoire changes were limited because no data were available on ART adherence, viral resistance or therapy changes. Samples dated from 2004 to 2017, and the ART regimens used may be less effective than current ones. Because pre-ART samples had limited cell numbers, unsorted PBMC were profiled rather than sorted CD4+ and CD8+ T cells. Limited PBMC availability meant only the TCR beta chain was sequenced, without alpha chain pairing. Compared with controls, HIV repertoires had narrower CDR3 length ranges, and the network structure pointed to an antigen-experienced repertoire that shifted only slightly toward naive after ART. Starting ART was linked to a significant rise in TRB diversity, yet even with long-term ART the diversity remained significantly lower than in transplant donor controls. Expanded TRB clones identified before ART initiation dominated the repertoire across all time points, though the dominance fluctuated and decreased in many PLHIV after ART.

The TCR comes from a man younger than 40 with HIV. Source: unsorted PBMCs, taken 6.9 years after starting antiretroviral therapy. Here the chain combines TRBV7-3 and TRBJ2-3; the D gene is perhaps TRBD2, on 6 matching bases. The sequence in DNA is TGTGCCAGCAGCTTAAGGGCGGGGCTAATTCAAGATACGCAGTATTTT. The encoded protein is CASSLRAGLIQDTQYF.